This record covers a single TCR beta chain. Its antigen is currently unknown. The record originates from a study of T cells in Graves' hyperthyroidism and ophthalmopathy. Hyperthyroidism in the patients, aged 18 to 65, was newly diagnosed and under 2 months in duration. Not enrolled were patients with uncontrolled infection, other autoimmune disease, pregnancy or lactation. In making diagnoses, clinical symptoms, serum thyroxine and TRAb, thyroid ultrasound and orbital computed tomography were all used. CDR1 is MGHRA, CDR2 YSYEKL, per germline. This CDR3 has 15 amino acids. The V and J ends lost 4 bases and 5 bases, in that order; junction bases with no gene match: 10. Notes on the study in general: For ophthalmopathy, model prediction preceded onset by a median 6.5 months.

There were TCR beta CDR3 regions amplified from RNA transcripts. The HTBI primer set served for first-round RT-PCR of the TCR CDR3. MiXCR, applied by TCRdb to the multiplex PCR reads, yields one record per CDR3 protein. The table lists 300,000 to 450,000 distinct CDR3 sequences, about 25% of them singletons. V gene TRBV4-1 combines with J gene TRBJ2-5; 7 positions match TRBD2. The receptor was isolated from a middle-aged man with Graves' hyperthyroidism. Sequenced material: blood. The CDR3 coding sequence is TGCGCCAGCAGCCCTAGGCGCGGGGGTCCGGAGACCCAGTACTTC. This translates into CASSPRRGGPETQYF.